This TCR beta chain was sequenced in a study of blood T cell repertoires in COVID-19. Study details: The origin of the acute and convalescent COVID-19 samples was the United States, Italy and Spain. T cells, B-cell-depleted T cells, or PBMCs supplied cDNA or gDNA.

Participants spanned ages 18 to 89 years and resided in fewer than 30 US areas. Recovered status applied to Cohort 3 donors who had two consecutive negative PCRs. It also applied to those with clearance or with symptom resolution. J lost 2 bases, V lost 4 bases, and 10 bases had no gene match. Looked up from germline, CDR1 is MNHEY and CDR2 is SMNVEV (reference sequence). This CDR3 has 17 amino acids. Here immunoSEQ multiplex PCR was the method, and the copy in TCRdb shows in-frame clones only, minus some. The data show about 350,000 clones, roughly nine tenths seen once. Material: PBMCs or T cells enriched from blood (not recorded which). This clonotype originated in a woman in her 30s who had recovered from COVID-19. This rearrangement joins TRBV27 to TRBJ2-3, with TRBD2 identical over 9 bases. CDR3 nucleotide sequence: TGTGCCAGCAGTTACGTGTTAGCGGGGGACGACACAGATACGCAGTATTTT. It translates to CASSYVLAGDDTDTQYF.